The 21 T cell receptor beta chains listed next were all sequenced from one sample in a study of radiation and T cells in renal cell carcinoma. Time point given: blood 4 weeks post-SBRT, at nephrectomy. Treatment given: 15 Gy SBRT to primary tumor, nephrectomy 4 weeks later. Using immunoSEQ multiplex PCR, the repertoire was profiled, and TCRdb retains in-frame clones only, with some absent. This repertoire shows 120,000 to 150,000 clones, about 88% found once; its top ten account for about a sixth. This specimen consisted of blood, obtained from a patient whose treatment included radiotherapy and nephrectomy. These TCRs come from a woman aged 50 to 60 with renal cell carcinoma.

The chain carries TRBV20-1 and TRBJ2-5; no definite D call. V lost 3 bases, J lost 4 bases, and 6 bases lay in between. The CDR3 runs to 11 residues. Germline V gene data show CDR1 as DFQATT and CDR2 as SNEGSKA (reference sequence). The CDR3 DNA follows: TGCAGTGCTAGTTCCCGAGAGACCCAGTACTTC. Amino acids: CSASSRETQYF.

The chain employs TRBV28 and TRBJ1-5; no clear D gene. The CDR3 is made up of 14 amino acids. Trimming cost V 5 bases and J 3 bases, with 11 bases left between them. Germline V CDR1 and CDR2: MDHEN, SYDVKM. The CDR3 loop reads CASSPDVANQPQHF. In DNA, the CDR3 is TGTGCCAGCAGTCCGGACGTAGCCAATCAGCCCCAGCATTTT. Full variable domain (rest looked up from reference TRBV28 and TRBJ1-5): DVKVTQSSRYLVKRTGEKVFLECVQDMDHENMFWYRQDPGLGLRLIYFSYDVKMKEKGDIPEGYSVSREKKERFSLILESASTNQTSMYLCASSPDVANQPQHFGDGTRLSIL.

J is TRBJ2-7 and V is TRBV5-4, with D perhaps TRBD1 (6 bases). Trimming cost V 0 bases and J 6 bases, with 13 bases left between them. The V gene's germline CDR1 is SGHNT and CDR2 YYREEE (reference sequence). The length of the CDR3 is 14 residues. CDR3 protein: CASSLADRRGEQYF. The CDR3 DNA reads as TGTGCCAGCAGCTTGGCCGACAGGCGTGGCGAGCAGTACTTC.

The genes are TRBV5-4 and TRBJ2-2; 12 bases match TRBD2. The CDR3 is 16 residues long. Germline-derived CDR1 and CDR2 are SGHNT and YYREEE (reference sequence). With 4 bases clipped from V and 3 bases from J, the junction kept 4 bases outside the gene matches. DNA of the CDR3: TGTGCCAGCAGCGCCCGGACTAGCGGGGACACCGGGGAGCTGTTTTTT. The encoded protein is CASSARTSGDTGELFF.

The genes are TRBV4-2 and TRBJ1-4; D unresolved. The length of the CDR3 is 17 residues. Germline values: CDR1 LGHNA, CDR2 YNFKEQ. Trimming removed 0 bases from V and 0 bases from J, with 11 bases in between. The CDR3: CASSQEQRIATNEKLFF. The CDR3 nucleotides read TGTGCCAGCAGCCAAGAACAGCGTATTGCAACTAATGAAAAACTGTTTTTT.

V usage is TRBV7-9 and J usage is TRBJ1-1; 7 positions match TRBD1. The V gene end was trimmed by 1 base and the J gene end by 1 base; junction bases not matched to a gene: 6. CDR1 and CDR2 (germline): SEHNR, FQNEAQ (reference sequence). The CDR3 length is 16 residues. The CDR3 region has the DNA TGTGCCAGCAGCTTAGATCCCGGGACAGCGAACACTGAAGCTTTCTTT. Its protein is CASSLDPGTANTEAFF.

This clone was counted between two and nine times. CDR3 nucleotides: TGTGCCAGCAGCTTAGTTGGGGACACCGAGCAGTACTTC. This codes for CASSLVGDTEQYF. The chain carries TRBV7-2 and TRBJ2-7, with TRBD1 as a possible D gene (6 bases). V lost 1 base and J 6 bases, leaving 10 bases between the germline ends. Germline CDR1 and CDR2: SGHTA and FQGNSA. The CDR3 is 13 residues long.

The chain joins TRBV6-5 to TRBJ2-7; 9 nucleotides align to TRBD1. Germline trimming cut 6 bases from V and 4 bases from J; bases unmatched to any gene: 10. The CDR3 covers 15 residues. The germline gives CDR1 MNHEY, CDR2 SVGAGI. DNA of the CDR3: TGTGCCAGCAGGACTCCGGGACAGGGACAATACGAGCAGTACTTC. Translating it yields CASRTPGQGQYEQYF.

The V call is TRBV5-1, the J call TRBJ1-3; 7 nucleotides align to TRBD1. J was trimmed by 2 bases and V by 4 bases; bases with no gene match: 3. The germline gives CDR1 SGHRS, CDR2 YFSETQ. The CDR3 has 14 amino acids. CDR3 protein: CASSQGDTGNTIYF. In DNA, the CDR3 is TGCGCCAGCAGCCAGGGGGACACTGGAAACACCATATATTTT. The full variable domain, with the rest looked up from reference TRBV5-1 and TRBJ1-3, is KAGVTQTPRYLIKTRGQQVTLSCSPISGHRSVSWYQQTPGQGLQFLFEYFSETQRNKGNFPGRFSGRQFSNSRSEMNVSTLELGDSALYLCASSQGDTGNTIYFGEGSWLTVV.

This clone has just one count. The chain couples TRBV5-6 to TRBJ2-3; 7 bases align to TRBD1. The length of the CDR3 is 17 residues. The junction had 11 bases not matched to a gene; V was cut back by 4 bases and J by 0 bases. Per the germline V gene, CDR1 is SGHDT and CDR2 is YYEEEE. CDR3 coding DNA: TGTGCCAGCAGCCCGACAGGGACACGTACTAGCACAGATACGCAGTATTTT. Residues: CASSPTGTRTSTDTQYF.

The chain uses TRBV6-5 and TRBJ1-3; no definite D call. The CDR3 is 13 amino acids. Trimming took 2 bases from V and 3 from J, leaving 5 bases between them. Germline V gene sequence: CDR1 MNHEY, CDR2 SVGAGI. CDR3 bases: TGTGCCAGCAGTTACGGGGATGGAAACACCATATATTTT. Residues: CASSYGDGNTIYF.

The V and J genes are TRBV6-6 and TRBJ1-1; unclear D gene. Germline assignment: CDR1 MNHNY and CDR2 SVGAGI (reference sequence). Trimming took 6 bases from V and 2 from J, leaving 10 bases between them. CDR3 size: 13 residues. The CDR3 loop is CASSPVGNTEAFF. The DNA for the CDR3 is TGTGCCAGCAGCCCGGTGGGAAACACTGAAGCTTTCTTT.

The V and J genes are TRBV5-5 and TRBJ1-3; D not certain. Per germline, CDR1 SGHKS and CDR2 YYEKEE (reference sequence). V shed 2 bases and J shed 3 bases, with 12 bases lying between them. The CDR3 runs 15 residues. The CDR3 DNA follows: TGTGCCAGCAGCTTTCAGGCGTCTAGTGGAAACACCATATATTTT. Amino acid sequence: CASSFQASSGNTIYF.

This chain joins TRBV18 and TRBJ2-2; TRBD1 is a possible D gene (6 bases). The CDR3 has 16 residues. Germline V lookup: CDR1 KGHSH, CDR2 LQKENI. V was pared by 2 bases and J by 1 base, with 11 bases between. CDR3 nucleotide sequence: TGTGCCAGCTCACCAGTCAGGGGTCTGAACACCGGGGAGCTGTTTTTT. Translated: CASSPVRGLNTGELFF.

This chain joins TRBV18 and TRBJ1-4; D is perhaps TRBD1 (6 bases). The CDR3 length is 15 residues. Germline lookup yields CDR1 KGHSH and CDR2 LQKENI. V was pared by 3 bases and J by 6 bases, with 14 bases between. The CDR3 nucleotides read TGTGCCAGCTCACCTACAACGGGGGCAGATGAAAAACTGTTTTTT. This sequence encodes CASSPTTGADEKLFF.

The chain joins TRBV2 to TRBJ2-1; 7 nucleotides agree with TRBD2. Germline trimming cut 3 bases from V and 9 bases from J; bases unmatched to any gene: 5. The CDR3 is 13 amino acids. Germline CDR1 SNHLY, CDR2 FYNNEI. CDR3 residues: CASSDSGTFEQFF. In nucleotides, the CDR3 is TGTGCCAGCAGTGACAGCGGGACGTTTGAGCAGTTCTTC.

Ten or more counts support this clone. The rearrangement uses TRBV5-1 and TRBJ1-1; D gene uncertain. In germline, CDR1 is SGHRS, CDR2 YFSETQ. The CDR3 is made up of 16 amino acids. V was cut by 4 bases and J by 3 bases, with 19 bases left in between. The CDR3 spells CASSVANRFTYTEAFF. The CDR3 region has the DNA TGCGCCAGCAGCGTGGCCAATCGGTTTACTTACACTGAAGCTTTCTTT.

The chain combines TRBV6-5 with TRBJ1-5, with a possible D match to TRBD1 (5 bases). The CDR3 spans 14 residues. The V gene lost 8 bases and the J gene lost 5 bases, with 16 bases spanning the gap. Germline CDR1 is MNHEY and CDR2 is SVGAGI. CDR3: CASRESGGHQPQHF. The CDR3 DNA follows: TGTGCCAGCCGAGAGTCGGGGGGTCATCAGCCCCAGCATTTT.

This clone came up once. CDR3 coding DNA: TGTGCCTCGGGGCGGCTTGCCGCTTTCTTT. Translation: CASGRLAAFF. V and J are TRBV6-4 and TRBJ1-1; D may be TRBD1 (5 bases). The CDR3 has 10 amino acids. Germline CDR1 MRHNA, CDR2 SNTAGT. The ends were cut back, 11 bases at V and 11 bases at J, with 15 bases in the middle.

This clone was seen a single time. The chain is built from TRBV7-9 and TRBJ2-5, with TRBD2 matching 10 bases. With V trimmed by 10 bases and J by 1 base, 9 bases remained unmatched. CDR1 and CDR2 from the germline V gene are SEHNR and FQNEAQ (reference sequence). The CDR3 consists of 15 residues. The CDR3 bases are TGTGCCACACAGAGCGGGGGGGTCCTCCAAGAGACCCAGTACTTC. It codes for CATQSGGVLQETQYF.

This clone was counted only a few times. The chain employs TRBV19 and TRBJ1-6; TRBD1 matches 9 bases. V gave up 5 bases and J gave up 7 bases; unmatched junction bases: 0. In germline, CDR1 is LNHDA, CDR2 SQIVND (reference sequence). CDR3 length: 13 residues. CDR3 bases: TGTGCCAGTAGTGGACAGGGGAATTCACCCCTCCACTTT. It codes for CASSGQGNSPLHF.